The 9 T cell receptor beta chains presented below share a single source sample, sequenced in a study of T-cell memory formation after mild COVID-19. In TCRdb, the 5' RACE reads were re-called with MiXCR into one record per CDR3 protein. The profile shows under 400,000 distinct CDR3 sequences, about 21% of them singletons. The sequencing sample was made of PBMCs or a T cell subset sorted from them (not recorded which). These receptors were obtained from an adult woman who had mild COVID-19 (a few samples of this study predate the infection). Cell type and time point are not known.

The chain uses TRBV12-3 or TRBV12-4 and TRBJ2-7; D unclear. This CDR3 is built from 14 residues. The V end lost 5 bases, the J end lost 3 bases, and 14 bases lay between the germline ends. CDR3 in amino acids: CASSPRHGVYEQYF. The CDR3 DNA reads TGTGCCAGCAGTCCGAGACACGGTGTCTACGAGCAGTACTTC.

The V call is TRBV27, the J call TRBJ2-7; TRBD1 matches at 10 bases. Germline V gene data show CDR1 as MNHEY and CDR2 as SMNVEV (reference sequence). The length of the CDR3 is 14 residues. With V trimmed by 2 bases and J by 9 bases, 7 bases remained unmatched. CDR3 sequence (DNA): TGTGCCAGCAGTTTAACTGGGACAGGGGAGCTGCAGTACTTC. Amino acids: CASSLTGTGELQYF.

This clonotype was picked up a small number of times. The V call is TRBV2, the J call TRBJ2-1, with D perhaps TRBD2 (5 bases). Trimming pared 0 bases from V and 11 bases from J, leaving 8 bases between. Germline V gene data show CDR1 as SNHLY and CDR2 as FYNNEI. The CDR3 has 12 amino acids. The CDR3 region is CASSEAGSKQFF. The DNA of the CDR3 is TGTGCCAGCAGTGAAGCTGGGAGCAAGCAGTTCTTC.

This chain links TRBV9 with TRBJ2-5, with 11 bases aligning to TRBD2. The junction had 7 bases not matched to a gene; V was cut back by 4 bases and J by 5 bases. In germline, CDR1 is SGDLS, CDR2 YYNGEE. This CDR3 is 15 amino acids long. The CDR3 protein is CASSKTSGVTETQYF. DNA for the CDR3: TGTGCCAGCAGCAAGACTAGCGGGGTCACTGAGACCCAGTACTTC. Drawing the rest from reference TRBV9 and TRBJ2-5, the complete variable domain is DSGVTQTPKHLITATGQRVTLRCSPRSGDLSVYWYQQSLDQGLQFLIQYYNGEERAKGNILERFSAQQFPDLHSELNLSSLELGDSALYFCASSKTSGVTETQYFGPGTRLLVL.

The rearrangement links TRBV12-3 or TRBV12-4 to TRBJ1-1; D remains unclear. This CDR3 comprises 14 residues. Trimming took 7 bases from V and 6 from J, leaving 18 bases between them. CDR3 DNA sequence: TGTGCCAGCATTCCGGGTCTTGGATTGCCTGAAGCTTTCTTT. As protein: CASIPGLGLPEAFF.

This clonotype was picked up a small number of times. The V gene is TRBV12-3 or TRBV12-4, the J gene TRBJ1-6; a weak D match, TRBD1 (5 bases). The V gene lost 3 bases and the J gene lost 8 bases, with 11 bases spanning the gap. The CDR3 length is 14 residues. The CDR3 DNA reads TGTGCCAGCAGTTTCTCGGCAGGGTATTCACCCCTCCACTTT. This sequence encodes CASSFSAGYSPLHF.

CDR3 loop: CASSLVGGPPNIQYF. The CDR3, as DNA: TGTGCCAGCAGCTTAGTGGGTGGGCCTCCCAACATTCAGTACTTC. The rearrangement uses TRBV11-2 and TRBJ2-4; D remains ambiguous. The CDR3 has 15 residues. Trimming took 1 base from V and 7 from J, leaving 14 bases between them. CDR1 and CDR2 from the germline V gene are SGHAT and FQNNGV.

This clonotype was found a few times. The chain joins TRBV4-1 to TRBJ2-7, with D possibly TRBD1 on 5 matching bases. This CDR3 has 16 amino acids. V was cut by 1 base and J by 3 bases, with 16 bases left in between. Germline-derived CDR1 and CDR2 are MGHRA and YSYEKL. CDR3 amino acids: CASSQGPADSYYEQYF. CDR3 nucleotide sequence: TGCGCCAGCAGCCAAGGACCCGCAGACAGCTACTACGAGCAGTACTTC.

This clonotype was seen a single time. One end of the junction is discordant with germline, which a read error may explain. The CDR3 is CASSPKGGIGTYLF. CDR3 coding DNA: TGTGCCAGCAGTCCAAAGGGGGGCATCGGGACCTACCTCTTT. This sequence joins TRBV6-2 or TRBV6-3 and TRBJ1-1, with D perhaps matching TRBD1 (6 bases). From germline, CDR1 is MNHEY and CDR2 SVGEGT. The CDR3 is made up of 14 amino acids.